Presented here are 20 T cell receptor beta chains from one specimen sequenced in a study of T-cell memory formation after mild COVID-19. TCRdb processed the 5' RACE reads anew with MiXCR; each CDR3 protein has one entry. The sample has some 450,000 distinct CDR3 sequences; more than 15% are singletons. The sequenced material came from PBMCs or a T cell subset sorted from them (not recorded which). These receptors all come from a man aged 18 to 29 who had mild COVID-19 (a few samples of this study predate the infection). Cell type and time point are not known.

This chain links TRBV5-1 with TRBJ2-1; 8 nucleotides match TRBD2. J lost 8 bases, V lost 7 bases, and 14 bases had no gene match. Germline V gene lookup returns CDR1 SGHRS and CDR2 YFSETQ. There are 15 residues in the CDR3. CDR3 sequence reads: CASERRGGSSDEQFF. The CDR3 nucleotides read TGCGCCAGCGAGAGACGGGGGGGCTCTTCTGATGAGCAGTTCTTC.

The rearrangement uses TRBV5-4 and TRBJ2-1; the match to TRBD1 covers 10 bases. The J segment lost 5 bases and the V segment lost 2 bases, leaving 1 base of the junction unmatched. There are 14 residues in the CDR3. The germline CDR1 and CDR2 sequences are SGHNT and YYREEE (reference sequence). In DNA, the CDR3 is TGTGCCAGCAGCTTCGGACAGGGGGACAATGAGCAGTTCTTC. This translates into CASSFGQGDNEQFF.

The rearrangement joins TRBV12-3 or TRBV12-4 to TRBJ1-1; D might be TRBD1 (6 bases). V was pared by 4 bases and J by 3 bases, with 15 bases between. The CDR3 length is 15 residues. In DNA, the CDR3 is TGTGCCAGCAGTTCACGGGACACGGATCACACTGAAGCTTTCTTT. Amino acid sequence: CASSSRDTDHTEAFF.

This chain connects TRBV7-9 to TRBJ1-2; possible D gene TRBD1, 6 bases. Germline CDR1 SEHNR, CDR2 FQNEAQ (reference sequence). V was cut by 4 bases and J by 4 bases, with 13 bases left in between. This CDR3 has 14 residues. The CDR3 loop reads CASSSDSQRYGYTF. In DNA form, the CDR3 reads TGTGCCAGCAGCTCGGACAGCCAGCGCTATGGCTACACCTTC.

The rearrangement joins TRBV7-9 to TRBJ1-1, with D tentatively TRBD1 (5 bases). V was shortened by 4 bases and J by 5 bases, with 14 bases between the two germline ends. This CDR3 has 14 amino acids. CDR1 is SEHNR and CDR2 is FQNEAQ in the germline V gene (reference sequence). The CDR3 nucleotides read TGTGCCAGCAGCTGGCGGGGGGGAGGAACTGAAGCTTTCTTT. Protein: CASSWRGGGTEAFF.

V is TRBV6-1 and J is TRBJ2-2; D is uncertain. Germline values: CDR1 MNHNS, CDR2 SASEGT. Trimming removed 4 bases from V and 2 bases from J, with 8 bases in between. CDR3 length: 14 residues. The CDR3: CASSGYPNTGELFF. The DNA for the CDR3 is TGTGCCAGCAGTGGATATCCTAACACCGGGGAGCTGTTTTTT.

The chain couples TRBV7-6 to TRBJ1-3, with TRBD1 matching over 9 bases. There are 14 residues in the CDR3. V dropped 5 bases and J dropped 8; count of bases not matched to a gene: 7. Germline CDR1 is SGHVS and CDR2 is FNYEAQ. Written as DNA, the CDR3 is TGTGCCAGCAGCGAGGGACAGGGTTTGCACACCATATATTTT. Translating gives CASSEGQGLHTIYF.

The chain employs TRBV29-1 and TRBJ2-7, with D possibly being TRBD1 (6 bases). V gave up 3 bases and J gave up 2 bases, with 20 bases separating them. The germline V gene has CDR1 SQVTM and CDR2 ANQGSEA. This CDR3 region has 16 residues. CDR3 in DNA: TGCAGCGTTGAGGGTCTCCGGGACACGGGGACCTACGAGCAGTACTTC. It yields the protein CSVEGLRDTGTYEQYF.

This clonotype turned up a few times. The CDR3 DNA follows: TGTGCCAGCAGCTTGTCGGACGGCGGGGAGCTGTTTTTT. This encodes CASSLSDGGELFF. This rearrangement joins TRBV11-3 to TRBJ2-2; D is uncertain. The ends were cut back, 3 bases at V and 7 bases at J, with 9 bases in the middle. Germline V lookup: CDR1 SGHNT, CDR2 YENEEA. This CDR3 spans 13 amino acids.

This clonotype has a handful of counts. V is TRBV7-9 and J is TRBJ2-7; D might be TRBD1 (5 bases). Germline CDR1 SEHNR, CDR2 FQNEAQ (reference sequence). This CDR3 spans 16 amino acids. Trimming left V 5 bases short and J 0 bases short, with 17 bases between. CDR3 protein: CASSHRIRQNSYEQYV. CDR3 coding DNA: TGTGCCAGCAGCCACCGGATCCGACAGAACTCCTACGAGCAGTACGTC.

The chain joins TRBV28 to TRBJ2-2, with D perhaps given as TRBD1 or TRBD2 (6 bases each). The germline CDR1 and CDR2 sequences are MDHEN and SYDVKM. V gave up 3 bases and J gave up 3 bases, with 11 bases separating them. This CDR3 has 15 amino acids. CDR3 sequence: CASSFRGQDTGELFF. The CDR3 DNA reads TGTGCCAGCAGTTTCCGGGGGCAGGACACCGGGGAGCTGTTTTTT.

The chain carries TRBV29-1 and TRBJ2-1; 8 bases agree with TRBD2. The CDR3 extends over 15 amino acids. Germline V CDR1 and CDR2: SQVTM, ANQGSEA. V was pared by 3 bases and J by 9 bases, with 13 bases of the junction left unmatched. CDR3 residues: CSVDRLAGGTGEQFF. The CDR3 DNA sequence: TGCAGCGTTGATAGATTGGCGGGGGGAACAGGTGAGCAGTTCTTC.

The rearrangement joins TRBV27 to TRBJ1-5; 7 bases are shared with TRBD1. This CDR3 has 15 amino acids. V was pared by 6 bases and J by 3 bases, with 8 bases of the junction left unmatched. Germline values: CDR1 MNHEY, CDR2 SMNVEV (reference sequence). Here the CDR3 DNA reads TGTGCCAGCAGCCCAAGTGACAGGGCCAATCAGCCCCAGCATTTT. It is translated as CASSPSDRANQPQHF.

This clonotype was counted between two and nine times. The rearrangement links TRBV4-1 to TRBJ2-7; 9 bases map to TRBD2. V lost 3 bases to trimming and J lost 4 bases; unmatched junction nucleotides: 7. This CDR3 comprises 15 residues. In germline, CDR1 is MGHRA, CDR2 YSYEKL. CDR3: CASSHRTSEAYEQYF. The CDR3 coding sequence is TGCGCCAGCAGCCACCGGACTAGCGAGGCGTACGAGCAGTACTTC.

This clonotype was seen more than once but under ten times. The J gene is TRBJ2-3, the V gene TRBV5-1, with 12 bases identical to TRBD2. V lost 3 bases and J lost 1; bases outside the gene matches: 3. CDR1 and CDR2 from the germline V gene are SGHRS and YFSETQ. The CDR3 covers 16 residues. CDR3 residues: CASSSWTSGGTDTQYF. The CDR3 region has the DNA TGCGCCAGCAGCTCTTGGACTAGCGGGGGCACAGATACGCAGTATTTT.

Only a few counts were recorded for this clonotype. The DNA for the CDR3 is TGTGCCAGCCATTCGGATGGCTCTGGGGCCAACGTCCTGACTTTC. Encoded protein: CASHSDGSGANVLTF. This chain links TRBV28 with TRBJ2-6; D remains unclear. V gave up 8 bases and J gave up 0 bases, with 11 bases separating them. This CDR3 comprises 15 residues. Germline values: CDR1 MDHEN, CDR2 SYDVKM.

This clonotype has just a few counts. The chain employs TRBV6-2 or TRBV6-3 and TRBJ2-7, with D tentatively TRBD1 (6 bases). This CDR3 has 14 amino acids. The germline gives CDR1 MNHEY, CDR2 SVGEGT. The V gene lost 5 bases and the J gene lost 3 bases, with 14 bases spanning the gap. CDR3 DNA: TGTGCCAGCAGTACGCTCACAGGGTTCTACGAGCAGTACTTC. This sequence encodes CASSTLTGFYEQYF.

This clonotype was seen a handful of times. The V and J genes are TRBV27 and TRBJ2-5, with D perhaps TRBD1 (5 bases). Germline loops: CDR1 MNHEY, CDR2 SMNVEV (reference sequence). The CDR3 sequence is 14 residues long. Trimming stripped 5 bases from V and 2 bases from J, with 12 bases between. CDR3 in amino acids: CASSRTRSQETQYF. CDR3 nucleotides: TGTGCCAGCAGTCGGACACGTTCTCAAGAGACCCAGTACTTC.

This clonotype came up a few times. The chain is built from TRBV20-1 and TRBJ2-7, with 8 bases identical to TRBD1. This CDR3 has 14 amino acids. V trimming: 1 base; J trimming: 4 bases; junction bases outside the gene matches: 6. Looked up from germline, CDR1 is DFQATT and CDR2 is SNEGSKA (reference sequence). The CDR3 DNA reads as TGCAGTGCTAGAGGGACAGGGTGGGCATACGAGCAGTACTTC. The encoded protein is CSARGTGWAYEQYF.

The chain combines TRBV2 with TRBJ2-1; no clear D. This CDR3 contains 13 residues. CDR1 is SNHLY and CDR2 is FYNNEI in the germline V gene. The V end lost 5 bases, the J end lost 9 bases, and 14 bases lay between the germline ends. CDR3 amino acids: CASSTSYDGEQFF. As DNA, the CDR3 is TGTGCCAGCAGTACCTCTTATGATGGTGAGCAGTTCTTC.